Listed here are 25 T cell receptor beta chains from one sample, sequenced in a study of cytomegalovirus exposure and HLA in healthy donors. PCR was performed using 60 Vbeta and 13 Jbeta primers. The method was immunoSEQ multiplex PCR; TCRdb's version includes in-frame clones alone and lacks a portion of them. Here the sample spans about 240,000 clones, over 80% being singletons. Material: PBMCs. The receptors were sampled from a woman in her thirties or forties in good health and CMV-seropositive.

There are a few counts of this clone. This chain uses TRBV7-8 with TRBJ1-1; weak D call: TRBD1 (5 bases). This CDR3 spans 13 amino acids. V shed 4 bases and J shed 4 bases, with 10 bases lying between them. The germline CDR1 and CDR2 sequences are SGHVS and FQNEAQ. The CDR3 DNA reads as TGTGCCAGCAGCTCGGGGGGACGCACTGAAGCTTTCTTT. Translated: CASSSGGRTEAFF.

This sequence joins TRBV2 and TRBJ2-1; 8 bases align to TRBD1. V lost 5 bases and J lost 7; bases outside the gene matches: 7. This CDR3 contains 14 residues. Germline values: CDR1 SNHLY, CDR2 FYNNEI. The CDR3 protein is CASSPDRAVNEQFF. In nucleotides, the CDR3 is TGTGCCAGCAGTCCGGACAGGGCAGTTAATGAGCAGTTCTTC. The whole variable domain, remainder taken from reference TRBV2 and TRBJ2-1, is EPEVTQTPSHQVTQMGQEVILRCVPISNHLYFYWYRQILGQKVEFLVSFYNNEISEKSEIFDDQFSVERPDGSNFTLKIRSTKLEDSAMYFCASSPDRAVNEQFFGPGTRLTVL.

The rearrangement joins TRBV7-5 to TRBJ2-3; TRBD1 is taken as the D call from the table, unchecked against the DNA. TRBV7-5 is a pseudogene locus. CDR3 size: 18 residues. CDR3 in amino acids: CVRSLTGRCRGCTDTQYF. The CDR3 DNA reads as TGTGTCAGAAGCTTAACGGGTAGGTGCAGGGGCTGCACAGATACGCAGTATTTT.

Only a few counts were recorded for this clone. The chain is built from TRBV10-3 and TRBJ1-4, with 7 bases identical to TRBD1. V shed 9 bases, J shed 5 bases, and the junction held 3 bases outside the gene matches. The CDR3 is 12 residues long. Germline CDR1 reads ENHRY; CDR2 reads SYGVKD. The CDR3 DNA is TGTGCCATAGGACAGGAAAATGAAAAACTGTTTTTT. Translation: CAIGQENEKLFF.

In regard to this clone: The junction differs from germline at one of its ends, possibly a read error. This sequence joins TRBV30 and TRBJ2-5, with TRBD2 matching 13 bases. Germline assignment: CDR1 GTSNPN and CDR2 SVGIG (reference sequence). This CDR3 contains 15 residues. The CDR3 region has the DNA TGTGCCTGGAGCTGGACTAGCGGGAGTAGCGAGACCCAGCACTTC. Amino acid sequence: CAWSWTSGSSETQHF.

The chain joins TRBV19 to TRBJ2-6, with 14 bases fitting TRBD2. The CDR3 has 19 amino acids. Germline values: CDR1 LNHDA, CDR2 SQIVND (reference sequence). J gave up 1 base and V 5 bases, and 7 bases lay outside the gene matches. The CDR3 DNA follows: TGTGCCAGTAGTCACCGGGGACTAGCGGGGGAGTCTGGGGCCAACGTCCTGACTTTC. It is translated as CASSHRGLAGESGANVLTF.

In its sample, this clone was seen once. The chain joins TRBV19 to TRBJ2-7; TRBD1 matches 11 bases. J lost 0 bases, V lost 8 bases, and 3 bases had no gene match. CDR1 LNHDA and CDR2 SQIVND come from the germline V gene (reference sequence). The CDR3 totals 14 residues. As DNA, the CDR3 is TGTGCCAGTGCCGGGACAGGGGGCTCCTACGAGCAGTACTTC. It yields the protein CASAGTGGSYEQYF.

The rearrangement uses TRBV7-3 and TRBJ2-1; 9 nucleotides align to TRBD2. Unmatched junction bases numbered 1, after V lost 1 base and J lost 3 bases. Per the germline V gene, CDR1 is SGHTA and CDR2 is FQGTGA. CDR3 length: 15 residues. The CDR3 nucleotides are TGTGCCAGCAGCTTAAGGCGGGGGGGCTACAATGAGCAGTTCTTC. It codes for CASSLRRGGYNEQFF.

This clone showed up just once. The chain links TRBV18 to TRBJ2-5; TRBD1 matches 11 bases. Trimming took 3 bases from V and 5 from J; bases not matched to a gene: 5. Germline assignment: CDR1 KGHSH and CDR2 LQKENI. This CDR3 has 15 amino acids. CDR3: CASSPRTGGDETQYF. The CDR3 DNA is TGTGCCAGCTCACCTCGGACAGGGGGCGACGAGACCCAGTACTTC.

This clone showed up just once. The rearrangement joins TRBV5-6 to TRBJ1-2; 10 nucleotides line up with TRBD1. This CDR3 has 11 amino acids. Germline CDR1 is SGHDT and CDR2 is YYEEEE. J gave up 14 bases and V 4 bases, and 5 bases lay outside the gene matches. CDR3 coding DNA: TGTGCCAGCAGCCCGGGACAGGGGATTACCTTC. Translated: CASSPGQGITF.

This chain uses TRBV6-4 with TRBJ2-2; 7 bases match TRBD2. CDR1 is MRHNA and CDR2 is SNTAGT in the germline V gene. V was clipped by 7 bases and J by 3 bases; unmatched bases: 5. The CDR3 extends over 14 amino acids. CDR3 sequence: CASKPAGHTGELFF. The CDR3, as DNA: TGTGCCAGCAAACCAGCGGGACACACCGGGGAGCTGTTTTTT.

CDR3 nucleotide sequence: TGTGCCTGGAAGGGGGTGAACACTGAAGCTTTCTTT. Residues: CAWKGVNTEAFF. V and J are TRBV30 and TRBJ1-1, with TRBD1 as a possible D gene (6 bases). The germline V gene has CDR1 GTSNPN and CDR2 SVGIG (reference sequence). The CDR3 spans 12 residues. The V gene lost 4 bases and the J gene lost 0 bases, with 6 bases spanning the gap.

This chain links TRBV7-9 with TRBJ2-7; D might be TRBD2 (6 bases). V lost 2 bases and J 3 bases, leaving 14 bases between the germline ends. The CDR3 runs to 15 residues. Germline V lookup: CDR1 SEHNR, CDR2 FQNEAQ (reference sequence). CDR3 nucleotides: TGTGCCAGCAGCTTAACGGGGGAGAGGGACTACGAGCAGTACTTC. It yields the protein CASSLTGERDYEQYF.

Details on this clone: One end of the junction is discordant with germline, which a read error may explain. This chain connects TRBV7-9 to TRBJ1-1; D is unresolved. Germline V gene sequence: CDR1 SEHNR, CDR2 FQNEAQ (reference sequence). The CDR3 sequence is 12 residues long. CDR3 nucleotides: TGTTCCAGCACCCCCGGGTACACTGAAGCTTTCTTT. Its protein product is CSSTPGYTEAFF.

This chain joins TRBV9 and TRBJ1-2; TRBD1 matches at 8 bases. The CDR3 is made up of 15 amino acids. V shed 5 bases, J shed 6 bases, and the junction held 12 bases outside the gene matches. The germline gives CDR1 SGDLS, CDR2 YYNGEE. The CDR3 sequence: CASRHNQNRGNGYTF. The CDR3 nucleotides are TGTGCCAGCAGGCATAATCAGAACAGGGGGAATGGCTACACCTTC.

This clone has just a few counts. The CDR3 DNA reads TGTGCCAGCAGCCCCATGGGCAGCAATCAGCCCCAGCATTTT. This translates into CASSPMGSNQPQHF. This sequence joins TRBV11-2 and TRBJ1-5, with D unresolved. V dropped 5 bases and J dropped 1 base, with 9 bases sitting between them. This CDR3 is built from 14 residues. Germline V gives CDR1 SGHAT, CDR2 FQNNGV.

The chain is built from TRBV30 and TRBJ2-2, with no clear D. Per the germline V gene, CDR1 is GTSNPN and CDR2 is SVGIG (reference sequence). CDR3 size: 13 residues. Trimming removed 3 bases from V and 4 bases from J, with 9 bases in between. The CDR3 coding sequence is TGTGCCTGGAGGTCCCGAGGCACCGGGGAGCTGTTTTTT. Encoded protein: CAWRSRGTGELFF. The whole variable domain, remainder taken from reference TRBV30 and TRBJ2-2, is SQTIHQWPATLVQPVGSPLSLECTVEGTSNPNLYWYRQAAGRGLQLLFYSVGIGQISSEVPQNLSASRPQDRQFILSSKKLLLSDSGFYLCAWRSRGTGELFFGEGSRLTVL.

V is TRBV9 and J is TRBJ2-3, with 8 bases that match TRBD1. Per germline, CDR1 SGDLS and CDR2 YYNGEE. The CDR3 sequence is 15 residues long. V was clipped by 0 bases and J by 4 bases; unmatched bases: 4. The CDR3 region has the DNA TGTGCCAGCAGCGTAGGGACAGGGTTATCAGATACGCAGTATTTT. It specifies CASSVGTGLSDTQYF.

V is TRBV9 and J is TRBJ2-5, with a possible D match to TRBD1 (5 bases). The closer fit of TRBJ2-7 to the DNA end suggests the J call may be wrong. CDR3 length: 14 residues. Germline V CDR1 and CDR2: SGDLS, YYNGEE. CDR3 nucleotides: TGTGCCAGCAGCGTTGGGGCAGACTCCTACGAGCAGTACTTC. It translates to CASSVGADSYEQYF.

This clone appeared a single time. This sequence joins TRBV6-6 and TRBJ2-7; 8 nucleotides align to TRBD1. V was pared by 3 bases and J by 1 base, with 5 bases of the junction left unmatched. CDR3 length equals 15 residues. CDR1 is MNHNY and CDR2 is SVGAGI in the germline V gene (reference sequence). CDR3 DNA: TGTGCCAGCAGTTATTTCGGGACAGGTTCCTACGAGCAGTACTTC. It translates to CASSYFGTGSYEQYF.

The V and J genes are TRBV6-1 and TRBJ2-1, with 13 bases identical to TRBD2. From germline, CDR1 is MNHNS and CDR2 SASEGT. J was trimmed by 8 bases and V by 3 bases; bases with no gene match: 10. The CDR3 extends over 17 amino acids. The CDR3 sequence is CASSEGLAGLRGDEQFF. The CDR3 DNA reads TGTGCCAGCAGTGAGGGACTAGCGGGGCTCCGCGGCGATGAGCAGTTCTTC.

The rearrangement joins TRBV7-8 to TRBJ1-5; 10 bases are shared with TRBD1. The CDR3 runs 17 residues. J lost 7 bases, V lost 5 bases, and 14 bases had no gene match. Germline CDR1 SGHVS, CDR2 FQNEAQ. CDR3 nucleotide sequence: TGTGCCAGCAGCCTACAAACACCGGGACAGGGGAAGCAGCCCCAGCATTTT. Amino acids: CASSLQTPGQGKQPQHF.

The rearrangement links TRBV7-2 to TRBJ2-1; 8 bases agree with TRBD2. Germline CDR1 reads SGHTA; CDR2 reads FQGNSA. The junction had 2 bases not matched to a gene; V was cut back by 2 bases and J by 2 bases. The CDR3 sequence is 15 residues long. The CDR3 DNA reads as TGTGCCAGCAGCTTATCTAGCGGGCCCTACAATGAGCAGTTCTTC. Amino acid sequence: CASSLSSGPYNEQFF.

The rearrangement uses TRBV11-3 and TRBJ2-3; 7 bases are shared with TRBD1. The CDR3 consists of 15 residues. The germline V gene encodes CDR1 SGHNT and CDR2 YENEEA. The V and J ends lost 5 bases and 4 bases, in that order; junction bases with no gene match: 9. DNA for the CDR3: TGTGCCAGCAGCCCAGACAGGGTAGGACCAGATACGCAGTATTTT. Translation gives CASSPDRVGPDTQYF.

The gene calls are TRBV7-9 and TRBJ2-5, with TRBD1 matching over 8 bases. CDR3 size: 16 residues. The germline V gene encodes CDR1 SEHNR and CDR2 FQNEAQ (reference sequence). Unmatched junction bases numbered 5, after V lost 1 base and J lost 1 base. CDR3 DNA: TGTGCCAGCAGCTTAGGGGGACAGGTTCTCCAAGAGACCCAGTACTTC. Residues: CASSLGGQVLQETQYF.